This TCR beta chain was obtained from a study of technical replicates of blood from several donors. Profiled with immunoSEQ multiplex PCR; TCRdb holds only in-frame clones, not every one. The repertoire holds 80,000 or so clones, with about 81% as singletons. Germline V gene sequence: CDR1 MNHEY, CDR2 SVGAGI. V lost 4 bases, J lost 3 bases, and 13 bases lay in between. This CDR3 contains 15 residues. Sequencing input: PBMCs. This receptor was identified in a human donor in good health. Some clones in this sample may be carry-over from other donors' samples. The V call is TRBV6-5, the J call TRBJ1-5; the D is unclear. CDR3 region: CASSSGSAYNQPQHF. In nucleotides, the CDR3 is TGTGCCAGCAGTTCGGGTTCAGCTTACAATCAGCCCCAGCATTTT.